A selection of T cell receptor beta chains follows, all from one sample in a study of blood T cell repertoires in COVID-19. The data were produced by immunoSEQ multiplex PCR, yet TCRdb's version contains in-frame clones alone and is incomplete. The sample contains fewer than 350,000 clones, over 75% of which appear only once. Sequencing used PBMCs or T cells enriched from blood (not recorded which). The receptor set was obtained from a woman between 40 and 50 years old who had recovered from COVID-19. Both conserved end residues are part of each CDR3. A D gene is named only where the DNA matches it firmly. Size tells how often a clone was seen (once, few, many) or the class of an expanded clone, and some rows leave it out.

clone_size: -; v_call: TRBV29-1; j_call: TRBJ2-2; d_call: -; cdr3_aa: CSIGEFGTGELFF; cdr3_nt: TGCAGCATCGGGGAGTTCGGCACCGGGGAGCTGTTTTTT
clone_size: -; v_call: TRBV27; j_call: TRBJ2-7; d_call: -; cdr3_aa: CASSQGLRREQYF; cdr3_nt: TGTGCCAGCAGCCAGGGTCTTCGTCGCGAGCAGTACTTC
clone_size: -; v_call: TRBV9; j_call: TRBJ2-6; d_call: -; cdr3_aa: CASSENPGAGANVLTF; cdr3_nt: TGTGCCAGCAGCGAAAATCCTGGGGCGGGGGCCAACGTCCTGACTTTC
clone_size: many; v_call: TRBV7-9; j_call: TRBJ2-1; d_call: TRBD2; cdr3_aa: CASSPGLAGVWNEQFF; cdr3_nt: TGTGCCAGCAGCCCCGGACTAGCGGGAGTATGGAATGAGCAGTTCTTC
clone_size: -; v_call: TRBV10-2; j_call: TRBJ2-7; d_call: TRBD2; cdr3_aa: CASSKGHLLGLAGGGPEQYF; cdr3_nt: TGCGCCAGCAGCAAAGGACACTTACTAGGACTAGCGGGAGGGGGCCCGGAGCAGTACTTC
clone_size: -; v_call: TRBV3-1/TRBV3-2; j_call: TRBJ1-2; d_call: -; cdr3_aa: CASSYVGAYGYTF; cdr3_nt: TGTGCCAGCAGCTACGTGGGGGCGTATGGCTACACCTTC
clone_size: -; v_call: TRBV5-4; j_call: TRBJ2-7; d_call: -; cdr3_aa: CASSLRLGDQKQYF; cdr3_nt: TGTGCCAGCAGCTTGCGACTAGGCGACCAAAAGCAGTACTTC
clone_size: -; v_call: TRBV5-1; j_call: TRBJ1-2; d_call: -; cdr3_aa: CASSLEGRANYGYTF; cdr3_nt: TGCGCCAGCAGCTTGGAAGGGCGGGCTAACTATGGCTACACCTTC
clone_size: once; v_call: TRBV19; j_call: TRBJ2-7; d_call: TRBD1; cdr3_aa: CASSEQGNSYEQYF; cdr3_nt: TGTGCCAGTAGTGAACAGGGGAACTCCTACGAGCAGTACTTC
clone_size: -; v_call: TRBV5-6; j_call: TRBJ2-1; d_call: TRBD2; cdr3_aa: CASSLLAGGPQGNEQFF; cdr3_nt: TGTGCCAGCAGCTTATTAGCGGGAGGCCCCCAAGGGAATGAGCAGTTCTTC
clone_size: -; v_call: TRBV5-4; j_call: TRBJ2-4; d_call: TRBD2; cdr3_aa: CASSSQAGGDLAKNIQYF; cdr3_nt: TGTGCCAGCAGCTCTCAGGCGGGAGGGGATCTAGCCAAAAACATTCAGTACTTC
clone_size: -; v_call: TRBV30; j_call: TRBJ1-1; d_call: TRBD1; cdr3_aa: CAWAGGVNTEAFF; cdr3_nt: TGTGCCTGGGCAGGGGGCGTGAACACTGAAGCTTTCTTT
clone_size: -; v_call: TRBV2; j_call: TRBJ2-1; d_call: TRBD2; cdr3_aa: CASSAPRSSGGPSYNEQFF; cdr3_nt: TGTGCCAGCAGCGCCCCCCGGAGTAGCGGGGGTCCCTCCTACAATGAGCAGTTCTTC
clone_size: few; v_call: TRBV5-6; j_call: TRBJ1-4; d_call: -; cdr3_aa: CASSLAGGATNEKLFF; cdr3_nt: TGTGCCAGCAGCTTGGCGGGGGGCGCAACTAATGAAAAACTGTTTTTT
clone_size: -; v_call: TRBV4-1; j_call: TRBJ1-1; d_call: -; cdr3_aa: CASSQKWGATSGTEAFF; cdr3_nt: TGCGCCAGCAGCCAGAAATGGGGAGCAACCTCCGGAACTGAAGCTTTCTTT
clone_size: few; v_call: TRBV11-2; j_call: TRBJ2-1; d_call: -; cdr3_aa: CASSFSSSSYNEQFF; cdr3_nt: TGTGCCAGCAGCTTTTCCTCGAGCTCCTACAATGAGCAGTTCTTC
clone_size: -; v_call: TRBV30; j_call: TRBJ2-7; d_call: -; cdr3_aa: CAWLPGRESDEQYF; cdr3_nt: TGTGCCTGGTTGCCGGGACGGGAGTCCGACGAGCAGTACTTC
clone_size: -; v_call: TRBV6-2/TRBV6-3; j_call: TRBJ2-1; d_call: -; cdr3_aa: CASSLADSLGKNEQFF; cdr3_nt: TGTGCCAGCAGTCTGGCGGACTCCTTGGGCAAAAATGAGCAGTTCTTC
clone_size: once; v_call: TRBV11-2; j_call: TRBJ1-3; d_call: -; cdr3_aa: CASSLEGATGNTIYF; cdr3_nt: TGTGCCAGCAGCTTAGAGGGGGCTACAGGAAACACCATATATTTT
clone_size: -; v_call: TRBV28; j_call: TRBJ2-7; d_call: -; cdr3_aa: CASSLAGRRASYEQYF; cdr3_nt: TGTGCCAGCAGTCTCGCGGGCCGGAGGGCGTCCTACGAGCAGTACTTC